What follows describes a single TCR beta chain. Its antigen is not known. This record belongs to a study of cytomegalovirus exposure and HLA in healthy donors. The study ran its PCR with 60 Vbeta and 13 Jbeta primers. TCRdb's copy holds only in-frame clones and misses some; the assay was immunoSEQ multiplex PCR. The sample holds 180,000 or so clones, 65% to 85% seen once. Whole-study results and caveats: Diagnosis of cytomegalovirus status made by the classifier reportedly showed high specificity and sensitivity. Presence/absence analyses assumed roughly uniform sequencing depth across donors, which may not hold. Solely CMV serostatus was available to characterize immune exposure.

Sequenced material: PBMCs. This clonotype was obtained from a boy aged 2 to 9 in good health and CMV-seronegative.

The CDR3 region has the DNA TGTGCCAGCAGTTTATCCGCAGGATATCGAAACACCATATATTTT. Translation: CASSLSAGYRNTIYF. The rearrangement links TRBV27 to TRBJ1-3; D not certain. This CDR3 spans 15 amino acids. V was cut by 0 bases and J by 5 bases, with 11 bases left in between. The germline gives CDR1 MNHEY, CDR2 SMNVEV (reference sequence).